This T cell receptor (beta chain) was obtained from a study of cytotoxic CD8 clonotypes in ibrutinib-treated CLL. Measured with immunoSEQ multiplex PCR; TCRdb has only the in-frame clones, and not every one. Of about 68,000 clones listed, 90% are singletons. CDR1 is SEHNR, CDR2 FQNEAQ, per germline (reference sequence). The CDR3 contains 12 residues. Trimming removed 7 bases at V and 6 bases at J, with 9 bases between. Sequenced material: PBMCs, taken after 12 months of ibrutinib treatment. The V gene is TRBV7-9, the J gene TRBJ2-2; D is uncertain. The sequence was obtained from a human donor with chronic lymphocytic leukemia. The CDR3 nucleotides read TGTGCCAGCACGTTTTTTCCCGGGGAGCTGTTTTTT. Its translation: CASTFFPGELFF. Full variable domain (remainder filled in from reference TRBV7-9 and TRBJ2-2): DTGVSQNPRHKITKRGQNVTFRCDPISEHNRLYWYRQTLGQGPEFLTYFQNEAQLEKSRLLSDRFSAERPKGSFSTLEIQRTEQGDSAMYLCASTFFPGELFFGEGSRLTVL.